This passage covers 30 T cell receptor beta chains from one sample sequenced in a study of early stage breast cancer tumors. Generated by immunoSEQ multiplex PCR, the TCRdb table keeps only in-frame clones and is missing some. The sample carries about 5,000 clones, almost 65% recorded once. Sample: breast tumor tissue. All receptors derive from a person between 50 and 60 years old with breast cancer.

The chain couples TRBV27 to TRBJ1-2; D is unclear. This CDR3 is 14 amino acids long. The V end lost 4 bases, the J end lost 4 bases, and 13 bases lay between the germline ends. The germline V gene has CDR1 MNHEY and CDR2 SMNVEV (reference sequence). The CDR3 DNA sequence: TGTGCCAGCAGTTATAAGGTGTCGGTCTATGGCTACACCTTC. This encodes CASSYKVSVYGYTF.

The CDR3 DNA is TGTGCCAGTAGTAACTGGGGACCCACCGGGGAGCTGTTTTTT. This translates into CASSNWGPTGELFF. The genes are TRBV19 and TRBJ2-2; D possibly uses TRBD1 or TRBD2 (5 bases each). Trimming cost V 4 bases and J 4 bases, with 10 bases left between them. The CDR3 extends over 14 amino acids. Germline loops: CDR1 LNHDA, CDR2 SQIVND (reference sequence).

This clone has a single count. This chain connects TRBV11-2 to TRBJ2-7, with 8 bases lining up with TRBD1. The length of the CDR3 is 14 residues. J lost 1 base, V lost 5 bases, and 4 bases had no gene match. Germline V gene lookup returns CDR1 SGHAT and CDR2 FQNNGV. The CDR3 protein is CASSPRDRSYEQYF. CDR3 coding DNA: TGTGCCAGCAGCCCTCGGGACAGGTCCTACGAGCAGTACTTC.

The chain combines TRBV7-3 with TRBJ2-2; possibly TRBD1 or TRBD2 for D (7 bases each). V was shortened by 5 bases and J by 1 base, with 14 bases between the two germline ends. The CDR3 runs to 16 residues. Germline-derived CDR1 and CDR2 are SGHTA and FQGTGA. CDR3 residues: CASSPGGDQNTGELFF. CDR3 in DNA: TGTGCCAGCAGCCCAGGGGGGGACCAGAACACCGGGGAGCTGTTTTTT.

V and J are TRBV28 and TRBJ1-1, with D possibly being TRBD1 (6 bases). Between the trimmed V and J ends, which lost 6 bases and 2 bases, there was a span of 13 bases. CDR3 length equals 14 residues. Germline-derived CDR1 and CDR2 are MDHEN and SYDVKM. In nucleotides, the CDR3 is TGTGCCAGCAGGAACCCGGGGGCCAACACTGAAGCTTTCTTT. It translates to CASRNPGANTEAFF.

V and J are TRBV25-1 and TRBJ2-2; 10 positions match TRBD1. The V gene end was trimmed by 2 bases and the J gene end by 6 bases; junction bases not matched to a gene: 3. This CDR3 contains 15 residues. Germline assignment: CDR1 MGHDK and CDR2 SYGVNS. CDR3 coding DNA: TGTGCCAGCAGTGAAAGGACAGGGGGTTCCGGGGAGCTGTTTTTT. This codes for CASSERTGGSGELFF.

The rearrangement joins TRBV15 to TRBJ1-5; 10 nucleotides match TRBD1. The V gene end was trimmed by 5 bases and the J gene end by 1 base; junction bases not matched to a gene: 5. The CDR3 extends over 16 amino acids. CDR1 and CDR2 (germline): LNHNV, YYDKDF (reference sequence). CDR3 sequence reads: CATSLRDRGSNQPQHF. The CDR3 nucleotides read TGTGCCACCAGCCTACGGGACAGGGGAAGCAATCAGCCCCAGCATTTT.

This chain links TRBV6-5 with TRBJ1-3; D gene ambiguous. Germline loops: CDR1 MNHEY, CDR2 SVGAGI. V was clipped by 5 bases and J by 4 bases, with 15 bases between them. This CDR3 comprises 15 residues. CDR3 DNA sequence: TGTGCCAGCAGTCGGTCCCGGGGAGACGGAAACACCATATATTTT. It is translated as CASSRSRGDGNTIYF.

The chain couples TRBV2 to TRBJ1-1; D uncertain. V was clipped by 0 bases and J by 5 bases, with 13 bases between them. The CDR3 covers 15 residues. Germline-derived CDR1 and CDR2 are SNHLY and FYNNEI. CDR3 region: CASSEAPVVQTEAFF. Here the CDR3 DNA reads TGTGCCAGCAGTGAAGCCCCGGTAGTTCAGACTGAAGCTTTCTTT.

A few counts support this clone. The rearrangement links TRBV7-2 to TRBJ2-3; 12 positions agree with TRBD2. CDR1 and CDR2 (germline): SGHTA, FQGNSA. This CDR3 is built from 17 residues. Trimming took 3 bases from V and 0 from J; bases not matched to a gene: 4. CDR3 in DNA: TGTGCCAGCAGCTTTCGCCTAGCGGGAGGGAGCACAGATACGCAGTATTTT. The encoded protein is CASSFRLAGGSTDTQYF.

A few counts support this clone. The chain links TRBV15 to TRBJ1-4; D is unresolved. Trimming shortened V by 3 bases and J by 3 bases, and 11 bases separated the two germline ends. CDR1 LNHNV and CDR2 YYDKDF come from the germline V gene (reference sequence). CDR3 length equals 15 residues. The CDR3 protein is CATSRELAANEKLFF. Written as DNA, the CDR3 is TGTGCCACCAGCAGGGAGTTGGCAGCTAATGAAAAACTGTTTTTT.

The CDR3 loop reads CASTTGQGNTEAFF. The CDR3 DNA follows: TGTGCCAGCACCACTGGACAGGGGAACACTGAAGCTTTCTTT. The genes are TRBV28 and TRBJ1-1, with 8 bases matching TRBD1. With V trimmed by 7 bases and J by 1 base, 5 bases remained unmatched. From germline, CDR1 is MDHEN and CDR2 SYDVKM. CDR3 length: 14 residues.

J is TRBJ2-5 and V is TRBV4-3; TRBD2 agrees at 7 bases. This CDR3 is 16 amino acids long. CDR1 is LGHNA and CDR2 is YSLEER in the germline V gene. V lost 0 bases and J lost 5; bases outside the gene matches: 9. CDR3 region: CASSQEGGRLGETQYF. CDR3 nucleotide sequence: TGCGCCAGCAGCCAAGAAGGCGGGAGATTGGGGGAGACCCAGTACTTC.

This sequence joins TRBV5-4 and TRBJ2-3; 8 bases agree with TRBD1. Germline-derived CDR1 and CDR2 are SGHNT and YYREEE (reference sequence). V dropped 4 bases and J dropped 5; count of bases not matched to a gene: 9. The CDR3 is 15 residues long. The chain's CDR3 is CASSHTGGNIDTQYF. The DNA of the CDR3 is TGTGCCAGCAGCCACACAGGGGGTAATATAGATACGCAGTATTTT.

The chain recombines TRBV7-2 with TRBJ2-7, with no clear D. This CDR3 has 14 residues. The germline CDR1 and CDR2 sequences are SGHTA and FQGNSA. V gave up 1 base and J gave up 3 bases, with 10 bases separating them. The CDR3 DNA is TGTGCCAGCAGCTTAGGTGGCGGCAGCTACGAGCAGTACTTC. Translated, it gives CASSLGGGSYEQYF. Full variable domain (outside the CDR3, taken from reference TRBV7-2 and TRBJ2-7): GAGVSQSPSNKVTEKGKDVELRCDPISGHTALYWYRQSLGQGLEFLIYFQGNSAPDKSGLPSDRFSAERTGGSVSTLTIQRTQQEDSAVYLCASSLGGGSYEQYFGPGTRLTVT.

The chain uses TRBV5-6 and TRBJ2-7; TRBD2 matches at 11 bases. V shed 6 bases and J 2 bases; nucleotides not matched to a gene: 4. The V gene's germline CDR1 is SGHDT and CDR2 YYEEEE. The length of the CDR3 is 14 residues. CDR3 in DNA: TGTGCCAGCACCCTTAGCGGGGGGGCCTACGAGCAGTACTTC. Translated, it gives CASTLSGGAYEQYF.

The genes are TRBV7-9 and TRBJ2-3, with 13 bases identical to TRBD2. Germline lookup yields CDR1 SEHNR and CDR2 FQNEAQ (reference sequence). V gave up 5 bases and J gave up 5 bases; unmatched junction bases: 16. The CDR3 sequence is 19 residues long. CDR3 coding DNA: TGTGCCAGCAGCGGACCAATAACGGGACTAGCGGGGCCAGGAGATACGCAGTATTTT. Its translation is CASSGPITGLAGPGDTQYF.

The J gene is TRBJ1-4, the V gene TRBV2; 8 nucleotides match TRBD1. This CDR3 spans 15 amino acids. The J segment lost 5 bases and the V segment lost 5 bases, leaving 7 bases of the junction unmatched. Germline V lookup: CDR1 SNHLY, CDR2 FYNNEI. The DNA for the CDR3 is TGTGCCAGCAGTCTTCGACAGGGGAAGAATGAAAAACTGTTTTTT. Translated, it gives CASSLRQGKNEKLFF.

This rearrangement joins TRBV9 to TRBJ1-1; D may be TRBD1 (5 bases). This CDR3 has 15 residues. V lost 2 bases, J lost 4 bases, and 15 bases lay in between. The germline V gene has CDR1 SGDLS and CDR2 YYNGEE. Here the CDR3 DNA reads TGTGCCAGCAGCGTGGGGGGACCCTGGGCCACTGAAGCTTTCTTT. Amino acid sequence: CASSVGGPWATEAFF.

The CDR3 DNA reads TGTGCCAGCAGTTACGGAGGGCGGACCTACAATGAGCAGTTCTTC. Translated, it gives CASSYGGRTYNEQFF. The genes are TRBV6-5 and TRBJ2-1; weak D call: TRBD2 (6 bases). Per germline, CDR1 MNHEY and CDR2 SVGAGI. The ends were cut back, 2 bases at V and 2 bases at J, with 10 bases in the middle. The CDR3 runs 15 residues.

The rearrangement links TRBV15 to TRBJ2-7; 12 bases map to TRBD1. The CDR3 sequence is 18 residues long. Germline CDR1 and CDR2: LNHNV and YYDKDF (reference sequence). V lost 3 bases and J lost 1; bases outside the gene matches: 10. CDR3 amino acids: CATSSPGTGGKGSYEQYF. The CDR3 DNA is TGTGCCACCAGCAGCCCCGGGACAGGGGGCAAAGGGTCCTACGAGCAGTACTTC.

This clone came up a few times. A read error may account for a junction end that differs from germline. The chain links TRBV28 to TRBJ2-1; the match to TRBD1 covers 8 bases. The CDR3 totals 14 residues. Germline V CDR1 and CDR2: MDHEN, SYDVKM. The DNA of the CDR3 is TGTGCCAGCGGTTTACAGGGGGCCTACAATGAGCAGTTCTTC. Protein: CASGLQGAYNEQFF.

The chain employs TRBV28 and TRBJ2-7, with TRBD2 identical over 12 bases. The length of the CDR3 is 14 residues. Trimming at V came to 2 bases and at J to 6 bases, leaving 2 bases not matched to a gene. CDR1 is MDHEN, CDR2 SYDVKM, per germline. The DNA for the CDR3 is TGTGCCAGCAGTTTAGGACTAGCGGGGTTCGAGCAGTACTTC. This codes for CASSLGLAGFEQYF.

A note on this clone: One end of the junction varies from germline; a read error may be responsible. The CDR3 region has the DNA TGTGCCAGCAGCTTGATCCGGGCCCAGGAAGGCACAAGACACTTC. Protein sequence: CASSLIRAQEGTRHF. The chain is built from TRBV11-2 and TRBJ1-2; D uncertain. CDR3 length equals 15 residues. CDR1 is SGHAT, CDR2 FQNNGV, per germline.

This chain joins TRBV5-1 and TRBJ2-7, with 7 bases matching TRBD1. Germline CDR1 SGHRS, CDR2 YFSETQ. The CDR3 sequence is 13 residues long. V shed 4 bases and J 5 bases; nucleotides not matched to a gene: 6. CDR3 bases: TGCGCCAGCAGCCCCGGGACAGTTGACGAGCAGTACTTC. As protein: CASSPGTVDEQYF. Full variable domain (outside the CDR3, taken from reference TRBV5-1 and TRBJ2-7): KAGVTQTPRYLIKTRGQQVTLSCSPISGHRSVSWYQQTPGQGLQFLFEYFSETQRNKGNFPGRFSGRQFSNSRSEMNVSTLELGDSALYLCASSPGTVDEQYFGPGTRLTVT.

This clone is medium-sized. The CDR3 protein is CASSLAGPTDEQYF. CDR3 in DNA: TGTGCCAGCAGCTTAGCAGGGCCTACCGACGAGCAGTACTTC. The rearrangement links TRBV11-3 to TRBJ2-7, with D possibly matching TRBD1 (5 bases). The V end lost 1 base, the J end lost 5 bases, and 12 bases lay between the germline ends. CDR1 is SGHNT and CDR2 is YENEEA in the germline V gene. This CDR3 comprises 14 residues.

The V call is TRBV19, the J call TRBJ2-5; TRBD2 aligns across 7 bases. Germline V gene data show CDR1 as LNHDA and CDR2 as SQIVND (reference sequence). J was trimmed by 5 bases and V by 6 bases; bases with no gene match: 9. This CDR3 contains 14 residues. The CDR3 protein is CASRRTRAGETQYF. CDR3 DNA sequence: TGTGCCAGTAGACGGACTAGGGCGGGGGAGACCCAGTACTTC.

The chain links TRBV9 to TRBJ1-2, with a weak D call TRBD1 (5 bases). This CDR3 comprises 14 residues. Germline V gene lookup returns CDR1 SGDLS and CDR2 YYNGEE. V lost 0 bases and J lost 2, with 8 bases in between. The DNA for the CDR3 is TGTGCCAGCAGCGTAGGGGCAGGGAACTATGGCTACACCTTC. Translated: CASSVGAGNYGYTF.

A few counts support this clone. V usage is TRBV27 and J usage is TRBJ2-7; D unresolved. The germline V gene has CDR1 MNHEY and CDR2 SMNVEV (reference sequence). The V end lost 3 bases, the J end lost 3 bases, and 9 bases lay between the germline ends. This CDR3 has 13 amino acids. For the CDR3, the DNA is TGTGCCAGCAGTTTCTCACCAAGCTACGAGCAGTACTTC. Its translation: CASSFSPSYEQYF.

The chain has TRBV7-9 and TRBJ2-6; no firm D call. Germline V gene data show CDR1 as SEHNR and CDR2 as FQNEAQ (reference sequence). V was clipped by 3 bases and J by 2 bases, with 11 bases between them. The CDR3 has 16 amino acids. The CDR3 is CASSFTHTPGANVLTF. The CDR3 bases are TGTGCCAGCAGCTTCACTCACACTCCTGGGGCCAACGTCCTGACTTTC. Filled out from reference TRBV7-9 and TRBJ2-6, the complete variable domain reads DTGVSQNPRHKITKRGQNVTFRCDPISEHNRLYWYRQTLGQGPEFLTYFQNEAQLEKSRLLSDRFSAERPKGSFSTLEIQRTEQGDSAMYLCASSFTHTPGANVLTFGAGSRLTVL.